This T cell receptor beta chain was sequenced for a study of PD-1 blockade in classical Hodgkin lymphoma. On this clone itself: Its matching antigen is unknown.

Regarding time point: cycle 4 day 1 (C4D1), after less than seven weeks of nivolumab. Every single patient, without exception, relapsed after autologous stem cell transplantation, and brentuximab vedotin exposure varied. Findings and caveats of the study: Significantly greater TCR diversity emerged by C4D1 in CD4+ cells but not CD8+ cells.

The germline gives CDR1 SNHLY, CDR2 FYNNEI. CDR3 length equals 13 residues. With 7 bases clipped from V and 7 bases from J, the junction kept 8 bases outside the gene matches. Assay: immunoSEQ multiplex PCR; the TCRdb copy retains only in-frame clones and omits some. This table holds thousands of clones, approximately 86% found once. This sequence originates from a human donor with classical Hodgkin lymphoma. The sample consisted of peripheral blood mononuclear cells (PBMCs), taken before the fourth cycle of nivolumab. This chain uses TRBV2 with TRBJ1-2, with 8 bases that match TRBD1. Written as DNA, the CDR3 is TGTGCCAGCAAAGAGACAGGGGCGTCTGGCTACACCTTC. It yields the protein CASKETGASGYTF.